This T cell receptor (beta chain) was profiled in a study of T cells after yellow fever vaccination. This clonotype was detected many times. Trimming removed 6 bases from V and 2 bases from J; junction bases left unmatched: 10. The CDR3 is made up of 14 amino acids. The germline CDR1 and CDR2 sequences are DFQATT and SNEGSKA (reference sequence). One entry per CDR3 protein results from TCRdb running MiXCR on the 5' RACE reads. The sample lists more than 90,000 distinct CDR3 sequences, 7.2% occurring once. The source was CD4+ T cells sorted from PBMCs, collected 45 days after the first yellow fever vaccination. This TCR came from a man between 18 and 35 years old who received the YFV17D yellow fever vaccine. This chain links TRBV20-1 with TRBJ2-7, with 7 bases fitting TRBD1. The CDR3 sequence: CSAWTGGGTYEQYF. Written as DNA, the CDR3 is TGCAGTGCCTGGACAGGAGGCGGCACCTACGAGCAGTACTTC.